This T cell receptor (beta chain) was obtained from a study of metastatic and nonmetastatic thyroid tumors. TCRdb re-clonotyped the PCR reads via MiXCR. The data hold some 15,000 clones, with approximately 14% observed a single time. CDR3 length equals 14 residues. Germline CDR1 and CDR2: SGHTA and FQGNSA. Trimming stripped 1 base from V and 1 base from J, with 7 bases between. This clone has ten or more counts. Thyroid surgery took place with no prior treatment in any patient. The receptor was isolated from a female donor with papillary thyroid cancer or a benign thyroid nodule (not recorded which). Some clones in this sample may be carry-over from other donors' samples. The chain combines TRBV7-2 with TRBJ1-1; possibly TRBD1 for D (5 bases). Sequencing used blood. The CDR3, as DNA: TGTGCCAGCAGCTTAGTCGGGACGAACACTGAAGCTTTCTTT. Translation gives CASSLVGTNTEAFF.